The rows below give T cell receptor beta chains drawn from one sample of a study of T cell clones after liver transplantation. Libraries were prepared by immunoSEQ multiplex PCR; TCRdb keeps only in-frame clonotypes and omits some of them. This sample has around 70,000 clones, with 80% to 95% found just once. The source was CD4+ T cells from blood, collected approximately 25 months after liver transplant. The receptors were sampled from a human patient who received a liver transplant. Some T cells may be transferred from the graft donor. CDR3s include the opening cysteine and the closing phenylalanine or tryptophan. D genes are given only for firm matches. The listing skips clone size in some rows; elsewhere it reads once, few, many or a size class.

CDR3aa: CASRPSGGGRGYTF; CDR3nt: TGCGCCAGCAGGCCTTCCGGGGGGGGCCGCGGCTACACCTTC; d_gene: NA; j_gene: TRBJ1-2; v_gene: TRBV4-3; abundance: NA
CDR3aa: CASSFNYEQYF; CDR3nt: TGTGCCAGCAGTTTCAACTACGAGCAGTACTTC; d_gene: NA; j_gene: TRBJ2-7; v_gene: TRBV28; abundance: NA
CDR3aa: CSVNQPQHF; CDR3nt: TGCAGCGTTAACCAGCCCCAGCATTTT; d_gene: NA; j_gene: TRBJ1-5; v_gene: TRBV29-1; abundance: once
CDR3aa: CASSLLIEEAFF; CDR3nt: TGTGCCAGCAGTTTATTAATAGAGGAAGCTTTCTTT; d_gene: NA; j_gene: TRBJ1-1; v_gene: TRBV28; abundance: NA
CDR3aa: CSVVQGLGETQYF; CDR3nt: TGCAGCGTTGTACAGGGGCTCGGCGAGACCCAGTACTTC; d_gene: TRBD1; j_gene: TRBJ2-5; v_gene: TRBV29-1; abundance: NA
CDR3aa: CASSPFARGEDYEQYF; CDR3nt: TGTGCCAGCAGTCCCTTCGCTAGAGGGGAGGACTACGAGCAGTACTTC; d_gene: NA; j_gene: TRBJ2-7; v_gene: TRBV28; abundance: NA
CDR3aa: CSVEGTSGSIDTQYF; CDR3nt: TGCAGCGTTGAGGGGACTAGCGGGAGTATAGATACGCAGTATTTT; d_gene: TRBD2; j_gene: TRBJ2-3; v_gene: TRBV29-1; abundance: NA
CDR3aa: CASSELGQGYEQYF; CDR3nt: TGTGCCAGCAGTGAATTAGGGCAGGGGTACGAGCAGTACTTC; d_gene: NA; j_gene: TRBJ2-7; v_gene: TRBV2; abundance: once
CDR3aa: CARGVETGLKTQYF; CDR3nt: TGTGCCAGAGGGGTGGAGACAGGGCTGAAGACCCAGTACTTC; d_gene: TRBD1; j_gene: TRBJ2-5; v_gene: TRBV2; abundance: NA
CDR3aa: CAISGQGVGFDNSPLHF; CDR3nt: TGTGCCATCAGTGGACAGGGGGTTGGCTTCGATAATTCACCCCTCCACTTT; d_gene: TRBD1; j_gene: TRBJ1-6; v_gene: TRBV10-3; abundance: NA
CDR3aa: CASSLSQAGNTIYF; CDR3nt: TGTGCCAGCAGCTTATCGCAGGCTGGAAACACCATATATTTT; d_gene: NA; j_gene: TRBJ1-3; v_gene: TRBV7-2; abundance: NA
CDR3aa: CASSLSWDTNQPQHF; CDR3nt: TGTGCCAGCAGTTTATCGTGGGACACCAATCAGCCCCAGCATTTT; d_gene: NA; j_gene: TRBJ1-5; v_gene: TRBV27; abundance: NA
CDR3aa: CASSYSDFPYEQYF; CDR3nt: TGTGCCAGCAGTTACTCGGACTTCCCCTACGAGCAGTACTTC; d_gene: NA; j_gene: TRBJ2-7; v_gene: TRBV6-5; abundance: NA
CDR3aa: CASSFSGTGVETQYF; CDR3nt: TGCGCCAGCAGCTTTAGCGGGACAGGGGTAGAGACCCAGTACTTC; d_gene: TRBD1; j_gene: TRBJ2-5; v_gene: TRBV5-1; abundance: NA
CDR3aa: CASSGREASYNEQFF; CDR3nt: TGTGCCAGCAGTGGGCGGGAGGCGAGTTACAATGAGCAGTTCTTC; d_gene: TRBD2; j_gene: TRBJ2-1; v_gene: TRBV6-5; abundance: NA
CDR3aa: CASSLDHRVAKNIQYF; CDR3nt: TGTGCCAGCAGTTTGGACCACAGGGTGGCCAAAAACATTCAGTACTTC; d_gene: NA; j_gene: TRBJ2-4; v_gene: TRBV27; abundance: NA
CDR3aa: CAWNQGANQPQHF; CDR3nt: TGTGCCTGGAATCAGGGGGCTAATCAGCCCCAGCATTTT; d_gene: TRBD1; j_gene: TRBJ1-5; v_gene: TRBV30; abundance: NA
CDR3aa: CASSSGLAGRTSRETQYF; CDR3nt: TGTGCCAGCAGCTCGGGACTAGCGGGCCGCACGTCAAGGGAGACCCAGTACTTC; d_gene: TRBD2; j_gene: TRBJ2-5; v_gene: TRBV5-4; abundance: NA
CDR3aa: CSPGTDGYTF; CDR3nt: TGCAGTCCGGGGACGGATGGCTACACCTTC; d_gene: NA; j_gene: TRBJ1-2; v_gene: TRBV20-1; abundance: NA
CDR3aa: CASSSGQPPREQYF; CDR3nt: TGTGCCAGCAGTTCAGGACAGCCCCCACGGGAGCAGTACTTC; d_gene: NA; j_gene: TRBJ2-7; v_gene: TRBV28; abundance: NA
CDR3aa: CASSLSSGGYNEQFF; CDR3nt: TGTGCCAGCAGCTTATCTAGCGGGGGCTACAATGAGCAGTTCTTC; d_gene: TRBD2; j_gene: TRBJ2-1; v_gene: TRBV7-2; abundance: NA
CDR3aa: CASSRDARIYEQYF; CDR3nt: TGTGCCAGCAGCCGGGACGCACGAATCTACGAGCAGTACTTC; d_gene: NA; j_gene: TRBJ2-7; v_gene: TRBV25-1; abundance: NA
CDR3aa: CASSIVGTLANTGELFF; CDR3nt: TGTGCCAGTAGTATAGTGGGAACATTAGCGAACACCGGGGAGCTGTTTTTT; d_gene: NA; j_gene: TRBJ2-2; v_gene: TRBV19; abundance: NA
CDR3aa: CASRSGHIYQPQHF; CDR3nt: TGTGCCAGCAGGTCGGGACATATATATCAGCCCCAGCATTTT; d_gene: NA; j_gene: TRBJ1-5; v_gene: TRBV28; abundance: NA
CDR3aa: CASSTGTSGSNEQFF; CDR3nt: TGTGCCAGCAGTACAGGGACTAGCGGGAGTAATGAGCAGTTCTTC; d_gene: TRBD2; j_gene: TRBJ2-1; v_gene: TRBV9; abundance: NA
CDR3aa: CASREGLAGNYNEQFF; CDR3nt: TGTGCCAGCAGGGAGGGACTAGCGGGAAACTACAATGAGCAGTTCTTC; d_gene: TRBD2; j_gene: TRBJ2-1; v_gene: TRBV2; abundance: NA
CDR3aa: CASSRPDYYEQYF; CDR3nt: TGTGCCAGCAGCCGCCCGGACTATTACGAGCAGTACTTC; d_gene: NA; j_gene: TRBJ2-7; v_gene: TRBV7-8; abundance: NA
CDR3aa: CASSAGANEKLFF; CDR3nt: TGTGCCAGCAGCGCCGGAGCTAATGAAAAACTGTTTTTT; d_gene: NA; j_gene: TRBJ1-4; v_gene: TRBV5-4; abundance: once
CDR3aa: CAWSDAGTNEKLFF; CDR3nt: TGTGCCTGGAGTGATGCAGGAACTAATGAAAAACTGTTTTTT; d_gene: NA; j_gene: TRBJ1-4; v_gene: TRBV30; abundance: once
CDR3aa: CASSLYQGARDEQFF; CDR3nt: TGTGCCAGCAGCTTATACCAGGGGGCGCGGGATGAGCAGTTCTTC; d_gene: TRBD1; j_gene: TRBJ2-1; v_gene: TRBV7-2; abundance: NA
CDR3aa: CASRYTTGTGYYEQYF; CDR3nt: TGTGCCAGCAGATACACAACCGGGACAGGGTACTACGAGCAGTACTTC; d_gene: TRBD1; j_gene: TRBJ2-7; v_gene: TRBV27; abundance: NA
CDR3aa: CASSPPGAGSYEQYF; CDR3nt: TGTGCCAGCTCACCACCGGGGGCAGGGAGCTACGAGCAGTACTTC; d_gene: NA; j_gene: TRBJ2-7; v_gene: TRBV18; abundance: NA
CDR3aa: CASSDTGGETQYF; CDR3nt: TGTGCCAGCAGCGACACAGGGGGGGAGACCCAGTACTTC; d_gene: TRBD1; j_gene: TRBJ2-5; v_gene: TRBV7-9; abundance: NA
CDR3aa: CASGMGLAASNEQFF; CDR3nt: TGTGCTAGTGGGATGGGACTAGCGGCGAGCAATGAGCAGTTCTTC; d_gene: TRBD2; j_gene: TRBJ2-1; v_gene: TRBV12-5; abundance: NA
CDR3aa: CASRDGAEQFF; CDR3nt: TGTGCCAGCAGAGACGGGGCGGAGCAGTTCTTC; d_gene: NA; j_gene: TRBJ2-1; v_gene: TRBV11-3; abundance: NA
CDR3aa: CASTRSSGEGYGYTF; CDR3nt: TGTGCCAGCACGAGGTCTTCAGGGGAGGGCTATGGCTACACCTTC; d_gene: NA; j_gene: TRBJ1-2; v_gene: TRBV6-5; abundance: NA
CDR3aa: CASNQGTTEAFF; CDR3nt: TGTGCCAGCAACCAGGGGACCACTGAAGCTTTCTTT; d_gene: NA; j_gene: TRBJ1-1; v_gene: TRBV2; abundance: few
CDR3aa: CASSFQETQYF; CDR3nt: TGTGCCAGCAGCTTTCAAGAGACCCAGTACTTC; d_gene: NA; j_gene: TRBJ2-5; v_gene: TRBV7-9; abundance: NA
CDR3aa: CAGILAGMNTGELFF; CDR3nt: TGTGCCGGAATTTTAGCGGGTATGAACACCGGGGAGCTGTTTTTT; d_gene: TRBD2; j_gene: TRBJ2-2; v_gene: TRBV6-8; abundance: NA
CDR3aa: CASSHDPAYEQYF; CDR3nt: TGCGCCAGCAGCCATGACCCAGCCTACGAGCAGTACTTC; d_gene: NA; j_gene: TRBJ2-7; v_gene: TRBV5-1; abundance: NA